One and the same sample provided the 22 T cell receptor beta chains below, sequenced in a study of cytomegalovirus exposure and HLA in healthy donors. Vbeta (60) and Jbeta (13) primers were used in the PCR. The method was immunoSEQ multiplex PCR; TCRdb's version includes in-frame clones alone and lacks a portion of them. In the table there are approximately 210,000 clones, 80% to 85% of which are singletons. Material: PBMCs. The receptors were sampled from a woman between 40 and 50 years old in good health and CMV-seronegative.

This sequence joins TRBV5-1 and TRBJ1-1; 7 bases are a match to TRBD1. The CDR3 runs to 15 residues. Trimming cost V 0 bases and J 1 base; bases outside gene matches: 3. CDR1 SGHRS and CDR2 YFSETQ come from the germline V gene. The CDR3 nucleotides are TGCGCCAGCAGCTTGGAGACAGGGACGAACACTGAAGCTTTCTTT. It yields the protein CASSLETGTNTEAFF.

J is TRBJ2-1 and V is TRBV5-1; D uncertain. V lost 1 base and J lost 7, with 12 bases in between. Germline assignment: CDR1 SGHRS and CDR2 YFSETQ. The CDR3 spans 14 residues. The DNA of the CDR3 is TGCGCCAGCAGCTTGTTCAGTATTTTAAATGAGCAGTTCTTC. It codes for CASSLFSILNEQFF.

This clone is a singleton in its sample. The chain combines TRBV29-1 with TRBJ1-2; 8 positions agree with TRBD1. The CDR3 totals 12 residues. Germline V gene lookup returns CDR1 SQVTM and CDR2 ANQGSEA. The trim removed 6 bases at V and 5 bases at J, leaving 5 bases unmatched. The CDR3 loop is CSVPRTGYGYTF. The CDR3 nucleotides are TGCAGCGTCCCCAGGACAGGGTATGGCTACACCTTC.

The V call is TRBV29-1, the J call TRBJ2-3, with D possibly being TRBD1 (7 bases). The length of the CDR3 is 14 residues. Trimming stripped 8 bases from V and 2 bases from J, with 17 bases between. Germline CDR1 SQVTM, CDR2 ANQGSEA. Written as DNA, the CDR3 is TGCAGCTTAAGACTAGGGGGCAACACAGATACGCAGTATTTT. Its translation: CSLRLGGNTDTQYF.

The genes are TRBV4-2 and TRBJ2-3; tentatively, D is TRBD2 (5 bases). The V end lost 1 base, the J end lost 2 bases, and 13 bases lay between the germline ends. The CDR3 is 16 residues long. Germline CDR1 LGHNA, CDR2 YNFKEQ. The CDR3 DNA sequence: TGTGCCAGCAGCCAAGTTCCTAGCAGGTACACAGATACGCAGTATTTT. Its protein product is CASSQVPSRYTDTQYF.

The chain employs TRBV15 and TRBJ2-7; D remains unclear. Trimming removed 9 bases from V and 2 bases from J, with 11 bases in between. The CDR3 has 12 residues. From germline, CDR1 is LNHNV and CDR2 YYDKDF (reference sequence). The CDR3 is CATATFPYEQYF. The CDR3 DNA follows: TGTGCCACTGCAACATTTCCCTACGAGCAGTACTTC.

The rearrangement links TRBV4-1 to TRBJ2-7; D uncertain. Germline CDR1 and CDR2: MGHRA and YSYEKL. There are 16 residues in the CDR3. Trimming removed 0 bases from V and 1 base from J, with 13 bases in between. The CDR3 DNA reads as TGCGCCAGCAGCCAAGATCCCCCCACGGGTTCCTACGAGCAGTACTTC. Protein: CASSQDPPTGSYEQYF.

In this sample, this clone turned up once. CDR3 sequence: CAWSGGQGYYGYTF. As DNA, the CDR3 is TGTGCCTGGAGTGGGGGACAGGGGTACTATGGCTACACCTTC. The rearrangement joins TRBV30 to TRBJ1-2; 10 positions agree with TRBD1. The ends lost 1 base at V and 3 bases at J; junction bases unmatched: 2. CDR3 length equals 14 residues. Germline CDR1 GTSNPN, CDR2 SVGIG (reference sequence).

The genes are TRBV7-8 and TRBJ2-5; a possible D gene is TRBD2 (5 bases). The CDR3 extends over 14 amino acids. V was shortened by 5 bases and J by 2 bases, with 12 bases between the two germline ends. Germline CDR1 is SGHVS and CDR2 is FQNEAQ. The CDR3 region is CASSLRTRQETQYF. CDR3 in DNA: TGTGCCAGCAGCCTCAGGACTCGACAAGAGACCCAGTACTTC.

V and J are TRBV29-1 and TRBJ2-5; D might be TRBD1 (5 bases). Germline V gene data show CDR1 as SQVTM and CDR2 as ANQGSEA. The CDR3 is made up of 15 amino acids. Deletions cut 2 bases from V and 1 base from J, with 14 bases between. Here the CDR3 DNA reads TGCAGCGTTGAATCTGGCAGGGATAGCCAAGAGACCCAGTACTTC. Its translation: CSVESGRDSQETQYF.

The chain employs TRBV9 and TRBJ2-7; 14 bases align to TRBD2. V was pared by 4 bases and J by 6 bases, with 9 bases of the junction left unmatched. CDR1 is SGDLS, CDR2 YYNGEE, per germline. The CDR3 runs 16 residues. The DNA of the CDR3 is TGTGCCAGCAGCTTGGGACTAGCGGGAGCTTTCTCCGAGCAGTACTTC. As protein: CASSLGLAGAFSEQYF.

The sample holds a few counts of this clone. J is TRBJ2-7 and V is TRBV5-5; D perhaps matches TRBD2 (6 bases). The CDR3 length is 14 residues. Trimming pared 0 bases from V and 3 bases from J, leaving 10 bases between. From germline, CDR1 is SGHKS and CDR2 YYEKEE (reference sequence). The CDR3 coding sequence is TGTGCCAGCAGCTTGGTTTTCGGGAGCTACGAGCAGTACTTC. This encodes CASSLVFGSYEQYF.

The chain is built from TRBV2 and TRBJ1-1, with D perhaps TRBD1 (6 bases). The CDR3 is made up of 14 amino acids. The V gene lost 6 bases and the J gene lost 0 bases, with 11 bases spanning the gap. Looked up from germline, CDR1 is SNHLY and CDR2 is FYNNEI. The CDR3 DNA reads TGTGCCAGCAGAGACAGGTACATGAACACTGAAGCTTTCTTT. It yields the protein CASRDRYMNTEAFF.

This chain links TRBV18 with TRBJ1-2; D not certain. Per the germline V gene, CDR1 is KGHSH and CDR2 is LQKENI. The CDR3 spans 11 residues. V shed 3 bases and J shed 6 bases, with 5 bases lying between them. The CDR3 DNA is TGTGCCAGCTCACCTAGCGATGGCTACACCTTC. It codes for CASSPSDGYTF. Filled out from reference TRBV18 and TRBJ1-2, the complete variable domain reads NAGVMQNPRHLVRRRGQEARLRCSPMKGHSHVYWYRQLPEEGLKFMVYLQKENIIDESGMPKERFSAEFPKEGPSILRIQQVVRGDSAAYFCASSPSDGYTFGSGTRLTVV.

The table lists this clone with a few counts. This same CDR3 is encoded by further DNA sequences in the sample. This chain links TRBV5-1 with TRBJ1-1; no clear D. The germline gives CDR1 SGHRS, CDR2 YFSETQ. CDR3 length: 13 amino acids. Trimming shortened V by 0 bases and J by 1 base, and 4 bases separated the two germline ends. The CDR3 is CASSLEQNTEAFF. As DNA, the CDR3 is TGCGCCAGCAGCTTGGAGCAGAACACTGAAGCTTTCTTT.

The V and J genes are TRBV6-5 and TRBJ1-5, with no clear D. The CDR3 covers 14 residues. V shed 6 bases and J shed 0 bases, with 9 bases lying between them. The V gene's germline CDR1 is MNHEY and CDR2 SVGAGI. The CDR3 region has the DNA TGTGCCAGCAGACGGGATATTAGCAATCAGCCCCAGCATTTT. Protein: CASRRDISNQPQHF.

The rearrangement links TRBV9 to TRBJ2-1; unclear D gene. V was trimmed by 5 bases and J by 6 bases, leaving 12 bases between them. Per germline, CDR1 SGDLS and CDR2 YYNGEE. The CDR3 is made up of 13 amino acids. The CDR3 sequence: CASRETSGNEQFF. Written as DNA, the CDR3 is TGTGCCAGCAGAGAGACATCAGGCAATGAGCAGTTCTTC.

This clone was recorded once. This sample also contains other DNA sequences that code for the same CDR3. This chain uses TRBV29-1 with TRBJ2-1, with TRBD1 matching over 7 bases. The CDR3 extends over 12 amino acids. The junction had 0 bases not matched to a gene; V was cut back by 3 bases and J by 4 bases. The germline CDR1 and CDR2 sequences are SQVTM and ANQGSEA. The CDR3 region is CSVEDRYNEQFF. DNA for the CDR3: TGCAGCGTTGAGGACAGGTACAATGAGCAGTTCTTC.

This clone was detected only a few times. The rearrangement uses TRBV7-9 and TRBJ1-3, with unresolved D. The CDR3 has 15 residues. Germline V CDR1 and CDR2: SEHNR, FQNEAQ (reference sequence). The V end was cut by 8 bases, the J end by 2 bases, with 16 bases between. The CDR3 nucleotides read TGTGCCAGCTCCCCCCAGGTTCTTGCTGGAAACACCATATATTTT. Encoded protein: CASSPQVLAGNTIYF. The complete variable domain, with remaining parts taken from reference TRBV7-9 and TRBJ1-3, reads DTGVSQNPRHKITKRGQNVTFRCDPISEHNRLYWYRQTLGQGPEFLTYFQNEAQLEKSRLLSDRFSAERPKGSFSTLEIQRTEQGDSAMYLCASSPQVLAGNTIYFGEGSWLTVV.

The rearrangement joins TRBV30 to TRBJ1-5; TRBD1 matches 8 bases. Germline values: CDR1 GTSNPN, CDR2 SVGIG (reference sequence). V lost 1 base, J lost 6 bases, and 11 bases stayed unmatched. The CDR3 sequence is 16 residues long. The chain's CDR3 is CAWSGPRQGRSQPQHF. For the CDR3, the DNA is TGTGCCTGGAGTGGACCCCGACAGGGGAGGTCTCAGCCCCAGCATTTT. The whole variable domain, filled in from reference TRBV30 and TRBJ1-5, reads SQTIHQWPATLVQPVGSPLSLECTVEGTSNPNLYWYRQAAGRGLQLLFYSVGIGQISSEVPQNLSASRPQDRQFILSSKKLLLSDSGFYLCAWSGPRQGRSQPQHFGDGTRLSIL.

This clone was recorded a few times. V gene TRBV10-3 combines with J gene TRBJ1-4, with D unresolved. The CDR3 extends over 13 amino acids. V lost 2 bases to trimming and J lost 4 bases, with 5 bases between them. Germline values: CDR1 ENHRY, CDR2 SYGVKD. This CDR3 reads CAISETVNEKLFF. The CDR3 coding sequence is TGTGCCATCAGTGAGACAGTTAATGAAAAACTGTTTTTT.

The rearrangement links TRBV7-9 to TRBJ2-3; D remains unclear. Trimming stripped 6 bases from V and 1 base from J, with 14 bases between. Germline V lookup: CDR1 SEHNR, CDR2 FQNEAQ (reference sequence). The CDR3 totals 15 residues. The CDR3 DNA is TGTGCCAGCAGTCCGAGTGTGTCTGGCACAGATACGCAGTATTTT. This encodes CASSPSVSGTDTQYF.